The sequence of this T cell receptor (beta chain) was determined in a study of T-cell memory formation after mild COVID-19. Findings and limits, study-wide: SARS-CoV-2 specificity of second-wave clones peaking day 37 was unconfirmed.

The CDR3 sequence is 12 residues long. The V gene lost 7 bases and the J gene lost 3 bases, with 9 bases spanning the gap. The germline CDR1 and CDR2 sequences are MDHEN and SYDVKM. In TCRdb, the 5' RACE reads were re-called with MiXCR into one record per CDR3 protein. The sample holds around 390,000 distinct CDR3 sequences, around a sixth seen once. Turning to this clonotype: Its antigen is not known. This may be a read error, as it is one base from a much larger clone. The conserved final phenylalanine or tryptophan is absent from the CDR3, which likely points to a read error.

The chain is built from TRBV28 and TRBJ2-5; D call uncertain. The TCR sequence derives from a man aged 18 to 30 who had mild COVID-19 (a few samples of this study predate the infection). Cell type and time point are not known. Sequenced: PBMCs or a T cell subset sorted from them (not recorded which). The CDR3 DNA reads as TGTGCCAGCAACGAGGCTGAAGAGACCCAGTACTAC. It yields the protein CASNEAEETQYY.